The sequence of this TCR beta chain was determined in a study of cytomegalovirus exposure and HLA in healthy donors. The study, taken as a whole, reports: Available immune exposure information was restricted to CMV serostatus only.

CDR1 is SGHVS and CDR2 is FNYEAQ in the germline V gene. V was pared by 5 bases and J by 3 bases, with 12 bases of the junction left unmatched. The CDR3 sequence is 17 residues long. This PCR relied on a set of 60 Vbeta primers and 13 Jbeta primers. Method: immunoSEQ multiplex PCR; TCRdb's copy keeps in-frame clones and lacks some. Here the sample spans about 190,000 clones, around four fifths being singletons. On this clone itself: Its antigen is not known.

This receptor was taken from a woman between 18 and 29 years old in good health and CMV-seronegative. The chain employs TRBV7-6 and TRBJ2-1; 8 bases map to TRBD2. The sample taken for sequencing was PBMCs. The CDR3 region is CASSPKQTSAHYNEQFF. In DNA, the CDR3 is TGTGCCAGCAGCCCTAAACAGACTAGCGCACACTACAATGAGCAGTTCTTC.